The 22 T cell receptor beta chains in this list originate from one sample, sequenced in a study of cytomegalovirus exposure and HLA in healthy donors. Vbeta (60) and Jbeta (13) primers were used in the PCR. The data were produced by immunoSEQ multiplex PCR, yet TCRdb's version contains in-frame clones alone and is incomplete. Of about 100,000 clones in the sample, more than 65% were seen once. Sequences were obtained from PBMCs. These receptor sequences come from a male donor in good health and CMV-seronegative.

CDR3 coding DNA: TGTGCCAGCCGGGGTAGCGGGGCGAACACCGGGGAGCTGTTTTTT. Its translation is CASRGSGANTGELFF. The rearrangement joins TRBV28 to TRBJ2-2; 8 nucleotides agree with TRBD2. Looked up from germline, CDR1 is MDHEN and CDR2 is SYDVKM. The CDR3 sequence is 15 residues long. With V trimmed by 8 bases and J by 0 bases, 5 bases remained unmatched. The full variable domain, rest sourced from reference TRBV28 and TRBJ2-2, is DVKVTQSSRYLVKRTGEKVFLECVQDMDHENMFWYRQDPGLGLRLIYFSYDVKMKEKGDIPEGYSVSREKKERFSLILESASTNQTSMYLCASRGSGANTGELFFGEGSRLTVL.

In its sample, this clone was seen a few times. The chain is built from TRBV6-5 and TRBJ1-4; D ambiguous. The CDR3 is 16 residues long. V was cut by 2 bases and J by 7 bases, with 17 bases left in between. The germline V gene encodes CDR1 MNHEY and CDR2 SVGAGI. CDR3 sequence: CASSYTWSSYSEKLFF. CDR3 sequence (DNA): TGTGCCAGCAGTTACACCTGGAGTTCTTATAGTGAAAAACTGTTTTTT.

The chain has TRBV30 and TRBJ1-1; D uncertain. The V gene lost 4 bases and the J gene lost 1 base, with 4 bases spanning the gap. The CDR3 contains 11 residues. Per the germline V gene, CDR1 is GTSNPN and CDR2 is SVGIG (reference sequence). The CDR3 sequence: CAWNTNTEAFF. CDR3 DNA sequence: TGTGCCTGGAACACGAACACTGAAGCTTTCTTT. The variable domain in full, completed from reference TRBV30 and TRBJ1-1, reads SQTIHQWPATLVQPVGSPLSLECTVEGTSNPNLYWYRQAAGRGLQLLFYSVGIGQISSEVPQNLSASRPQDRQFILSSKKLLLSDSGFYLCAWNTNTEAFFGQGTRLTVV.

The chain has TRBV29-1 and TRBJ2-5; D possibly corresponds to TRBD2 (6 bases). The V gene's germline CDR1 is SQVTM and CDR2 ANQGSEA. The V end lost 3 bases, the J end lost 5 bases, and 13 bases lay between the germline ends. There are 13 residues in the CDR3. CDR3 loop: CSVEERRVETQYF. The CDR3 bases are TGCAGCGTTGAGGAGAGGAGGGTTGAGACCCAGTACTTC.

The rearrangement uses TRBV15 and TRBJ1-5; D call uncertain. This CDR3 is built from 16 residues. Per germline, CDR1 LNHNV and CDR2 YYDKDF (reference sequence). V was shortened by 0 bases and J by 1 base, with 10 bases between the two germline ends. CDR3 in DNA: TGTGCCACCAGCAGAGAGAGACTAGAGAGCAATCAGCCCCAGCATTTT. It codes for CATSRERLESNQPQHF.

The genes are TRBV6-6 and TRBJ1-4, with D possibly being TRBD1 (6 bases). The CDR3 extends over 14 amino acids. V lost 2 bases and J 7 bases, leaving 11 bases between the germline ends. Germline V gene sequence: CDR1 MNHNY, CDR2 SVGAGI (reference sequence). CDR3 loop: CASSYRGNVEKLFF. DNA for the CDR3: TGTGCCAGCAGTTACAGGGGGAATGTTGAAAAACTGTTTTTT.

The chain recombines TRBV5-4 with TRBJ2-7; 8 bases match TRBD1. Trimming at V came to 6 bases and at J to 1 base, leaving 9 bases not matched to a gene. This CDR3 comprises 15 residues. Germline-derived CDR1 and CDR2 are SGHNT and YYREEE (reference sequence). The DNA for the CDR3 is TGTGCCAGCAACACCCGGGACAGGCCTTCCTACGAGCAGTACTTC. This translates into CASNTRDRPSYEQYF.

CDR3 amino acids: CASSLLTSTWNEQFF. In nucleotides, the CDR3 is TGTGCCAGCAGCTTGCTGACTTCCACGTGGAATGAGCAGTTCTTC. This chain connects TRBV5-6 to TRBJ2-1; D not resolved. This CDR3 comprises 15 residues. Trimming took 1 base from V and 7 from J, leaving 15 bases between them. Per the germline V gene, CDR1 is SGHDT and CDR2 is YYEEEE.

The chain is built from TRBV7-6 and TRBJ2-5, with 7 positions matching TRBD1. Germline V gene data show CDR1 as SGHVS and CDR2 as FNYEAQ. The J segment lost 4 bases and the V segment lost 4 bases, leaving 9 bases of the junction unmatched. The length of the CDR3 is 15 residues. The CDR3 nucleotides are TGTGCCAGCAGCTCACGAGGACAGGCCCCAGAGACCCAGTACTTC. Amino acid sequence: CASSSRGQAPETQYF.

DNA for the CDR3: TGCGCCAGCAGCTACATACTATCTGAGCAGTTCTTC. Amino acid sequence: CASSYILSEQFF. The J gene is TRBJ2-1, the V gene TRBV5-1; D ambiguous. The V end was cut by 3 bases, the J end by 9 bases, with 10 bases between. CDR1 is SGHRS, CDR2 YFSETQ, per germline. The CDR3 loop spans 12 amino acids.

This clone was counted a few times. The rearrangement uses TRBV9 and TRBJ2-7; 8 bases map to TRBD2. The CDR3 totals 16 residues. J was trimmed by 3 bases and V by 0 bases; bases with no gene match: 8. CDR1 is SGDLS, CDR2 YYNGEE, per germline. CDR3 sequence: CASSVAGGLGVYEQYF. In DNA form, the CDR3 reads TGTGCCAGCAGCGTAGCTGGGGGACTAGGGGTCTACGAGCAGTACTTC.

The rearrangement uses TRBV6-5 and TRBJ2-7; 7 nucleotides match TRBD1. Germline V gene data show CDR1 as MNHEY and CDR2 as SVGAGI. The CDR3 has 15 residues. The trim removed 5 bases at V and 0 bases at J, leaving 7 bases unmatched. DNA for the CDR3: TGTGCCAGCAGTAAGGACAGGACCTTCTCCTACGAGCAGTACTTC. This gives the protein CASSKDRTFSYEQYF.

The CDR3 loop reads CASRMTGINSPLHF. As DNA, the CDR3 is TGTGCCAGCAGAATGACAGGGATTAATTCACCCCTCCACTTT. The rearrangement links TRBV25-1 to TRBJ1-6; 7 bases agree with TRBD1. The CDR3 loop spans 14 amino acids. In germline, CDR1 is MGHDK, CDR2 SYGVNS. Trimming at V came to 6 bases and at J to 6 bases, leaving 5 bases not matched to a gene.

The CDR3 sequence is CASREGVAKNIQYF. The CDR3 DNA reads TGTGCCAGCCGGGAGGGGGTAGCCAAAAACATTCAGTACTTC. The chain recombines TRBV27 with TRBJ2-4; 8 bases match TRBD2. Trimming took 8 bases from V and 0 from J; bases not matched to a gene: 3. This CDR3 contains 14 residues. CDR1 is MNHEY, CDR2 SMNVEV, per germline (reference sequence).

The rearrangement uses TRBV5-1 and TRBJ2-1, with 11 bases fitting TRBD1. CDR1 SGHRS and CDR2 YFSETQ come from the germline V gene. The CDR3 spans 18 residues. V shed 4 bases and J 9 bases; nucleotides not matched to a gene: 18. Here the CDR3 reads CASSQEAGTGGRGGEQFF. The CDR3 nucleotides are TGCGCCAGCAGCCAAGAAGCCGGGACAGGGGGACGTGGGGGTGAGCAGTTCTTC. The full variable domain, with the rest looked up from reference TRBV5-1 and TRBJ2-1, is KAGVTQTPRYLIKTRGQQVTLSCSPISGHRSVSWYQQTPGQGLQFLFEYFSETQRNKGNFPGRFSGRQFSNSRSEMNVSTLELGDSALYLCASSQEAGTGGRGGEQFFGPGTRLTVL.

The chain uses TRBV11-1 and TRBJ2-2; no definite D call. This CDR3 has 11 residues. V was trimmed by 3 bases and J by 6 bases, leaving 2 bases between them. Looked up from germline, CDR1 is SGHAT and CDR2 is FQDESV (reference sequence). The CDR3 DNA reads as TGTGCCAGCAGCTTCGCCGGGGAGCTGTTTTTT. This translates into CASSFAGELFF. Looking up the rest from reference TRBV11-1 and TRBJ2-2 gives the full variable domain: EAEVAQSPRYKITEKSQAVAFWCDPISGHATLYWYRQILGQGPELLVQFQDESVVDDSQLPKDRFSAERLKGVDSTLKIQPAELGDSAMYLCASSFAGELFFGEGSRLTVL.

The V call is TRBV2, the J call TRBJ1-5; 11 bases are shared with TRBD1. Germline values: CDR1 SNHLY, CDR2 FYNNEI. V lost 6 bases and J lost 6; bases outside the gene matches: 4. The CDR3 runs 14 residues. The CDR3 region is CASREGQGVQPQHF. CDR3 bases: TGTGCCAGCAGGGAGGGACAGGGGGTTCAGCCCCAGCATTTT. Combining the CDR3 with reference TRBV2 and TRBJ1-5 gives the whole variable domain EPEVTQTPSHQVTQMGQEVILRCVPISNHLYFYWYRQILGQKVEFLVSFYNNEISEKSEIFDDQFSVERPDGSNFTLKIRSTKLEDSAMYFCASREGQGVQPQHFGDGTRLSIL.

This clone was detected a few times. The chain combines TRBV7-9 with TRBJ2-7; D is unresolved. The germline CDR1 and CDR2 sequences are SEHNR and FQNEAQ (reference sequence). V lost 2 bases to trimming and J lost 6 bases, with 5 bases between them. CDR3 size: 11 residues. CDR3: CASSLNSEQYF. In DNA, the CDR3 is TGTGCCAGCAGCTTAAACTCCGAGCAGTACTTC.

The V gene is TRBV4-1, the J gene TRBJ2-5; D is possibly TRBD2 (6 bases). The tail of the sequence fits TRBJ2-7 better, so the J call may be wrong. This CDR3 has 15 residues. The germline V gene has CDR1 MGHRA and CDR2 YSYEKL. CDR3 nucleotide sequence: TGCGCCAGCAGCCAAGCTCGCGGGATCTCCTACGAGCAGTACTTC. This translates into CASSQARGISYEQYF.

The chain combines TRBV9 with TRBJ2-1; 11 bases agree with TRBD2. Germline CDR1 and CDR2: SGDLS and YYNGEE. The V segment lost 3 bases and the J segment 5 bases; nucleotides outside the gene matches: 4. The CDR3 extends over 15 amino acids. CDR3: CASSDRLAGNNEQFF. The CDR3 region has the DNA TGTGCCAGCAGCGACAGACTAGCGGGGAACAATGAGCAGTTCTTC. Full variable domain (missing parts from reference TRBV9 and TRBJ2-1): DSGVTQTPKHLITATGQRVTLRCSPRSGDLSVYWYQQSLDQGLQFLIQYYNGEERAKGNILERFSAQQFPDLHSELNLSSLELGDSALYFCASSDRLAGNNEQFFGPGTRLTVL.

V and J are TRBV2 and TRBJ2-3; D is uncertain. Trimming cost V 3 bases and J 2 bases, with 12 bases left between them. The CDR3 is 15 residues long. Germline CDR1 SNHLY, CDR2 FYNNEI. CDR3 protein: CASSDSRALTDTQYF. The CDR3 DNA reads TGTGCCAGCAGTGACTCGCGTGCCCTCACAGATACGCAGTATTTT.

The chain uses TRBV5-1 and TRBJ2-7; a possible D gene is TRBD1 (6 bases). This CDR3 is 15 amino acids long. Germline CDR1 is SGHRS and CDR2 is YFSETQ. Trimming removed 4 bases at V and 0 bases at J, with 14 bases between. CDR3 nucleotide sequence: TGCGCCAGCAGCGTCGACCGAGGGGGCTCCTACGAGCAGTACTTC. This codes for CASSVDRGGSYEQYF.